Sequencing of this T cell receptor (beta chain) was carried out in a study of Ad26.COV2.S vaccination and SARS-CoV-2 variants. Germline values: CDR1 SGHTA, CDR2 FQGNSA. This CDR3 contains 13 residues. Trimming shortened V by 5 bases and J by 3 bases, and 8 bases separated the two germline ends. TCRdb keeps only in-frame clones here, not all; method: immunoSEQ multiplex PCR. The sample lists more than 85,000 clones, around 81% occurring once. The table lists this clone with a few counts. The rearrangement joins TRBV7-2 to TRBJ1-5; no clear D gene. This TCR was recovered from a human donor who had recovered from COVID-19. This specimen consisted of peripheral blood, obtained after recovery from COVID-19. The CDR3 DNA is TGTGCCAGCAGCCCAAACAACAATCAGCCCCAGCATTTT. Protein product: CASSPNNNQPQHF.